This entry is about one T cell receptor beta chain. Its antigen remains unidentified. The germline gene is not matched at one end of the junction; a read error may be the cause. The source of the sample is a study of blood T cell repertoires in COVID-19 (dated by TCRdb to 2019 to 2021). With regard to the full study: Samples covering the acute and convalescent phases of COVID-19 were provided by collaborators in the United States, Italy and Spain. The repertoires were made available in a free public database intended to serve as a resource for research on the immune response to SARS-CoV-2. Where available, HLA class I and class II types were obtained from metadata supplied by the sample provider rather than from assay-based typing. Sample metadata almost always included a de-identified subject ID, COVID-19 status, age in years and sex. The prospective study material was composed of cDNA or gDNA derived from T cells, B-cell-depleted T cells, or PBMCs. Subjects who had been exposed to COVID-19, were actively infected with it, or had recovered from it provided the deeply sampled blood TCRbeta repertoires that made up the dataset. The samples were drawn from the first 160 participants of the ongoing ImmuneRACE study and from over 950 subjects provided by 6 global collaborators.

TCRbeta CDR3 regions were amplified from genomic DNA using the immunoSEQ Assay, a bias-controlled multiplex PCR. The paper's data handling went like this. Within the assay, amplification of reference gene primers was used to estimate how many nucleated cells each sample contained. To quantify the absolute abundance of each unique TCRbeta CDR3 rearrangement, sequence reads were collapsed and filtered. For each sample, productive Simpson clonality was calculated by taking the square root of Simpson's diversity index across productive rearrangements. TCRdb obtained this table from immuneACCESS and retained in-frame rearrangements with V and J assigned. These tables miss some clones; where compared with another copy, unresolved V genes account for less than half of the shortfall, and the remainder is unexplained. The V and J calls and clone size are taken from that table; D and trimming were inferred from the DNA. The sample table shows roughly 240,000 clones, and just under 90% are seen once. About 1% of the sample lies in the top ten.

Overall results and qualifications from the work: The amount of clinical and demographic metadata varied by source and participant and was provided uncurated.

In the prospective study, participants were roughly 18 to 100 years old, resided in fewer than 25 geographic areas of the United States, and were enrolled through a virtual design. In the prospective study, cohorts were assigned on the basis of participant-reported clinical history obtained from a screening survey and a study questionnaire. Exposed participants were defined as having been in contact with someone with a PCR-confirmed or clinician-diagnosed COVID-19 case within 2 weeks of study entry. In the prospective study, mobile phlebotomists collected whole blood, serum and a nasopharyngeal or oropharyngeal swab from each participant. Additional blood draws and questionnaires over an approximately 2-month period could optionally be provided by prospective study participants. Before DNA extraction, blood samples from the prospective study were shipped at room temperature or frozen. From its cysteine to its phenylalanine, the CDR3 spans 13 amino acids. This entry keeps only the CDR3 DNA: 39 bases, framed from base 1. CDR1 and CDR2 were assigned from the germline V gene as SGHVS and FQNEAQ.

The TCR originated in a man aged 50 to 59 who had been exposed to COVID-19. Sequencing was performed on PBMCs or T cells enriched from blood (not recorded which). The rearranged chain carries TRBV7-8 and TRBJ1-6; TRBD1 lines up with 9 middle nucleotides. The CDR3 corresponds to CASSLEGGTGSYF. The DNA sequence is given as TGTGCCAGCAGCTTAGAGGGCGGGACAGGGTCATACTTT.